The present entry profiles one T cell receptor (beta chain) with its context. Its antigen is unidentified. This specimen belongs to a study of glioma-infiltrating T cells. Using RNA template, CDR3s of TCR alpha and beta were amplified with iRepertoire arm-PCR. One-step reverse transcription and amplification started from roughly 100-400 ng of tissue mRNA or PBMC total RNA. In TCRdb, the multiplex PCR reads were re-called with MiXCR into one record per CDR3 protein. The sample contains over 130,000 distinct CDR3 sequences, about two fifths of which appear only once. General observations from the study: Gliomas, especially low-grade, showed above-expected tissue-blood divergence; non-neoplastic patients showed below. Tissue and blood shared very few CDR3 sequences.

The sequence was collected from a human donor with low-grade glioma or glioblastoma, undergoing nonglioma brain surgery, or in good health (not recorded which). The specimen was glioma tissue, nonneoplastic brain tissue, or PBMCs (not recorded which).

CDR3 amino acids: CASSQVPGRNSGNTIYF. The CDR3 DNA is TGCGCCAGCAGCCAAGTTCCCGGACGGAACTCTGGAAACACCATATATTTT. The rearrangement uses TRBV4-1 and TRBJ1-3; D not resolved. Trimming shortened V by 1 base and J by 0 bases, and 13 bases separated the two germline ends. The CDR3 consists of 17 residues. Germline values: CDR1 MGHRA, CDR2 YSYEKL.